Listed below are T cell receptor beta chains from one sample, sequenced in a study of blood T cell repertoires in COVID-19. Assay: immunoSEQ multiplex PCR; the TCRdb copy retains only in-frame clones and omits some. This table holds a few hundred thousand clones, around nine tenths found once. The sequencing sample was made of peripheral blood. The receptors come from a man aged 18 to 29 with COVID-19, enrolled during active disease. Both conserved end residues are part of each CDR3. The D gene is left open where the match is weak. Not all rows give a size; the values are once, few, many and, for expanded clones, a class.

v_call: TRBV24-1
clone_size: -
d_call: TRBD1
j_call: TRBJ1-2
cdr3_aa: CATSETGVGYTF
cdr3_nt: TGTGCCACCAGTGAAACAGGGGTTGGCTACACCTTC

v_call: TRBV7-9
clone_size: -
d_call: -
j_call: TRBJ1-2
cdr3_aa: CASSPPRLRGYTF
cdr3_nt: TGTGCCAGCAGCCCTCCCAGATTGAGGGGCTACACCTTC

v_call: TRBV12-5
clone_size: -
d_call: TRBD1
j_call: TRBJ2-5
cdr3_aa: CASGLGAGTDQETQYF
cdr3_nt: TGTGCTAGTGGTTTGGGGGCCGGGACAGACCAAGAGACCCAGTACTTC

v_call: TRBV9
clone_size: -
d_call: TRBD1
j_call: TRBJ1-1
cdr3_aa: CASSGRQGRSTEAFF
cdr3_nt: TGTGCCAGCAGCGGGCGACAGGGCCGGAGCACTGAAGCTTTCTTT

v_call: TRBV7-2
clone_size: once
d_call: -
j_call: TRBJ2-1
cdr3_aa: CASSPRSLYNEQFF
cdr3_nt: TGTGCCAGCAGCCCGCGTAGCCTATACAATGAGCAGTTCTTC

v_call: TRBV19
clone_size: -
d_call: -
j_call: TRBJ2-6
cdr3_aa: CASTDIIPSGANVLTF
cdr3_nt: TGTGCCAGTACGGACATCATCCCCTCTGGGGCCAACGTCCTGACTTTC

v_call: TRBV5-1
clone_size: -
d_call: -
j_call: TRBJ2-7
cdr3_aa: CASSLGDSWGEQYF
cdr3_nt: TGCGCCAGCAGCTTGGGGGACTCATGGGGAGAGCAGTACTTC

v_call: TRBV7-3
clone_size: -
d_call: -
j_call: TRBJ2-5
cdr3_aa: CASSLIDQETQYF
cdr3_nt: TGTGCCAGCAGCTTAATAGACCAAGAGACCCAGTACTTC

v_call: TRBV7-8
clone_size: -
d_call: TRBD2
j_call: TRBJ2-1
cdr3_aa: CASSLYSSGRADNEQFF
cdr3_nt: TGTGCCAGCAGCTTATATTCTAGCGGGAGGGCCGACAATGAGCAGTTCTTC

v_call: TRBV5-1
clone_size: -
d_call: -
j_call: TRBJ1-1
cdr3_aa: CASSYDTVNTEAFF
cdr3_nt: TGCGCCAGCAGTTATGACACTGTGAACACTGAAGCTTTCTTT

v_call: TRBV6-1
clone_size: -
d_call: -
j_call: TRBJ2-1
cdr3_aa: CASSEVGTPPNEQFF
cdr3_nt: TGTGCCAGCAGTGAAGTTGGGACTCCTCCCAATGAGCAGTTCTTC

v_call: TRBV6-4
clone_size: -
d_call: TRBD2
j_call: TRBJ2-3
cdr3_aa: CASSETSGDTDTQYF
cdr3_nt: TGTGCCAGCAGTGAGACTAGCGGTGACACAGATACGCAGTATTTT

v_call: TRBV3-1/TRBV3-2
clone_size: -
d_call: TRBD2
j_call: TRBJ2-7
cdr3_aa: CASSQAGGGEQYF
cdr3_nt: TGTGCCAGCAGCCAAGCCGGCGGGGGCGAGCAGTACTTC

v_call: TRBV24-1
clone_size: -
d_call: -
j_call: TRBJ1-2
cdr3_aa: CATSDFDSYGYTF
cdr3_nt: TGTGCCACCAGTGACTTCGACAGCTATGGCTACACCTTC

v_call: TRBV7-9
clone_size: -
d_call: TRBD1
j_call: TRBJ2-2
cdr3_aa: CASSLIGGTGLNTGELFF
cdr3_nt: TGTGCCAGCAGCCTTATTGGAGGGACAGGGTTAAACACCGGGGAGCTGTTTTTT

v_call: TRBV14
clone_size: -
d_call: TRBD1
j_call: TRBJ1-6
cdr3_aa: CASSQELRGDSPLHF
cdr3_nt: TGTGCCAGCAGCCAAGAGCTCAGGGGGGATTCACCCCTCCACTTT